This T cell receptor beta chain is drawn from a study of human T cells and chemical hapten exposure. Time point in this sample: pre-sensitization, week 0. Treatment noted: therapeutic diphenylcyclopropenone sensitization with weekly scalp DPC. Study results and limitations: Large CDR3 similarity clusters arose significantly more often from expanded TCRs than from controls.

V trimming: 4 bases; J trimming: 4 bases; junction bases outside the gene matches: 8. CDR1 SGHTA and CDR2 FQGNSA come from the germline V gene. The CDR3 is 15 residues long. One entry per CDR3 protein, called by TCRdb with MiXCR from the RACE reads. The sample includes roughly 88,000 distinct CDR3 sequences, roughly 9.1% seen only once; the top ten take more than 3%. A word on this clonotype: Its antigen is currently unknown.

The sample consisted of whole blood, taken in connection with sensitization to the hapten diphenylcyclopropenone (DPC). The rearrangement uses TRBV7-2 and TRBJ1-2, with 8 bases that match TRBD1. This TCR was recovered from a woman aged 40 to 50 with alopecia areata. Some clones in this sample may be carry-over from other donors' samples. DNA of the CDR3: TGTGCCAGCAGCTCCGGGGCAGGGGGCTTCTATGGCTACACCTTC. Its protein is CASSSGAGGFYGYTF.